The clone carrying this TCR beta chain was counted only a few times. Its antigen is as yet unknown. The assay was immunoSEQ multiplex PCR, and TCRdb's table has in-frame clones only and misses some. The data hold roughly 500,000 clones, with about 76% observed a single time. This entry is derived from a study of shared clonotypes between healthy human individuals. General observations from the study: The authors expected sequencing depth to affect clonotype sharing among donors.

This clonotype was obtained from a woman in her 40s in good health. Some clones in this sample may be carry-over from other donors' samples. The sample consisted of PBMCs.

The CDR3 sequence: CASSYNRDNEQFF. CDR3 bases: TGTGCCAGCAGTTACAACAGGGACAATGAGCAGTTCTTC. V usage is TRBV6-5 and J usage is TRBJ2-1; weak D call: TRBD1 (6 bases). Germline V lookup: CDR1 MNHEY, CDR2 SVGAGI. This CDR3 contains 13 residues. Trimming removed 2 bases from V and 5 bases from J, with 7 bases in between.